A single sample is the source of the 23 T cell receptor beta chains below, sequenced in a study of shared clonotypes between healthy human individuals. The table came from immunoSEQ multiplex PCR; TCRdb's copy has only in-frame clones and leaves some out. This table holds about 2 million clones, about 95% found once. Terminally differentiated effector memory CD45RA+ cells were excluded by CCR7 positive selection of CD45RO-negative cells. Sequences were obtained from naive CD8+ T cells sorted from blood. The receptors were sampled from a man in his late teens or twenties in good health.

The CDR3 region has the DNA TGTGCCAGCAGGGGGGGGGAGTCACCCCTCCACTTT. As protein: CASRGGESPLHF. The rearrangement uses TRBV2 and TRBJ1-6, with D possibly being TRBD1 (5 bases). V was cut by 6 bases and J by 10 bases, with 10 bases left in between. The V gene's germline CDR1 is SNHLY and CDR2 FYNNEI. The CDR3 loop spans 12 amino acids.

The CDR3 DNA sequence: TGTGCCAGCAGCGTAGAGGCCCTAGCGGGAACTAGCGAGCAGTACTTC. Translation: CASSVEALAGTSEQYF. The chain is built from TRBV9 and TRBJ2-7, with 9 nucleotides matching TRBD2. V was clipped by 0 bases and J by 6 bases; unmatched bases: 10. The CDR3 totals 16 residues. CDR1 and CDR2 from the germline V gene are SGDLS and YYNGEE.

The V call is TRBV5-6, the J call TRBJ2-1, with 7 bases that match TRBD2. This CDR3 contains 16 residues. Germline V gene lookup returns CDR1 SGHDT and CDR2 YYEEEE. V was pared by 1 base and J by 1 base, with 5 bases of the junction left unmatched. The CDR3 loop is CASSLLLAVSYNEQFF. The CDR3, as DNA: TGTGCCAGCAGCTTGCTTCTAGCGGTATCCTACAATGAGCAGTTCTTC.

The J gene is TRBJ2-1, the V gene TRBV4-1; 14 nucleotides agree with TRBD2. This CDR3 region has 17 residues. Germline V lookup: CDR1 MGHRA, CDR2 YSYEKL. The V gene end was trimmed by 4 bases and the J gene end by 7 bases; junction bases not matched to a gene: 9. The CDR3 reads CASSLIGTSGGGNEQFF. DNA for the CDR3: TGCGCCAGCAGCCTAATCGGGACTAGCGGGGGTGGGAATGAGCAGTTCTTC.

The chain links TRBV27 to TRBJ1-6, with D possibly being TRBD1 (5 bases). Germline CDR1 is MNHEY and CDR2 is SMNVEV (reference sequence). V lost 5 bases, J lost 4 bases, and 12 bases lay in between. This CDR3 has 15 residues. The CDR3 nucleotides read TGTGCCAGCAGTGAATACCAGGGTTATAATTCACCCCTCCACTTT. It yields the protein CASSEYQGYNSPLHF.

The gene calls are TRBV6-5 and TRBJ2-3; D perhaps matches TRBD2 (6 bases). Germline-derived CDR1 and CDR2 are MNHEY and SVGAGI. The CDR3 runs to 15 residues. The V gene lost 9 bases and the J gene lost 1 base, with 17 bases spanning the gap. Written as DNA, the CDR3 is TGTGCCAGTTCGATGGGGGGACGGGGCACAGATACGCAGTATTTT. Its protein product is CASSMGGRGTDTQYF.

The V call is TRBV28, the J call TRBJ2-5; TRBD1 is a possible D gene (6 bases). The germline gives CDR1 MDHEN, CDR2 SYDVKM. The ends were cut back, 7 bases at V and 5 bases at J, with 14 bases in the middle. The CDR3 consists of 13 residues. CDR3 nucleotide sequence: TGTGCCAGCAAGAACACAGGGTGGGAGACCCAGTACTTC. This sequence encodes CASKNTGWETQYF.

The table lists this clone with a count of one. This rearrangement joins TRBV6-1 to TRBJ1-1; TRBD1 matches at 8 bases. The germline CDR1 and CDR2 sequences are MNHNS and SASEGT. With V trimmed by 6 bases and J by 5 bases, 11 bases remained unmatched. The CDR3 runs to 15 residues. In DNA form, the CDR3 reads TGTGCCAGCAGAAGGACAGGGTACACTATAACTGAAGCTTTCTTT. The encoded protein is CASRRTGYTITEAFF.

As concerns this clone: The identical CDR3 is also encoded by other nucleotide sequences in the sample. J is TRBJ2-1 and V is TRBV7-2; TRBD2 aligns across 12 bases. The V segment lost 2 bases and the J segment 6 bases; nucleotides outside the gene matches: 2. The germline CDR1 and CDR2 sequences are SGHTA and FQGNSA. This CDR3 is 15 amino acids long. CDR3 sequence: CASSLLAGGPNEQFF. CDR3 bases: TGTGCCAGCAGCTTACTAGCGGGAGGGCCCAATGAGCAGTTCTTC.

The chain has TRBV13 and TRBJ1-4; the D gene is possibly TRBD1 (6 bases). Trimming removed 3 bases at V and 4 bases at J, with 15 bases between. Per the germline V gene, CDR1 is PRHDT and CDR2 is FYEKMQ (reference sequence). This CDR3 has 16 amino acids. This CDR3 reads CASSFQGIGNNEKLFF. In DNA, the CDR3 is TGTGCCAGCAGCTTTCAGGGGATTGGGAATAATGAAAAACTGTTTTTT.

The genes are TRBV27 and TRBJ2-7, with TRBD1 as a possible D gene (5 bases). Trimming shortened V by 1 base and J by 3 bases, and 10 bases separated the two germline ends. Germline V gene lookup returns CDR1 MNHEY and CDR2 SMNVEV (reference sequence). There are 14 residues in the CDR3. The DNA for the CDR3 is TGTGCCAGCAGTTTATGGGCAGGGAACTACGAGCAGTACTTC. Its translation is CASSLWAGNYEQYF.

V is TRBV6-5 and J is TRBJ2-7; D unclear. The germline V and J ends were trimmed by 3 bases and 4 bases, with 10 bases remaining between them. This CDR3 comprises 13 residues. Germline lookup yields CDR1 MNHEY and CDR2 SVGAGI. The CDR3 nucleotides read TGTGCCAGCAGTTATAATCTAAATTACGAGCAGTACTTC. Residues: CASSYNLNYEQYF.

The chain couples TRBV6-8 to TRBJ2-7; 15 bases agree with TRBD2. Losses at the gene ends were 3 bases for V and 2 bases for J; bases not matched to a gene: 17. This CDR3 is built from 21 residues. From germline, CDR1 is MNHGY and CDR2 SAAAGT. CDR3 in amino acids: CASSYSVPPGLAGGPAYEQYF. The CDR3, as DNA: TGTGCCAGCAGTTATTCCGTCCCACCGGGACTAGCGGGAGGTCCTGCCTACGAGCAGTACTTC.

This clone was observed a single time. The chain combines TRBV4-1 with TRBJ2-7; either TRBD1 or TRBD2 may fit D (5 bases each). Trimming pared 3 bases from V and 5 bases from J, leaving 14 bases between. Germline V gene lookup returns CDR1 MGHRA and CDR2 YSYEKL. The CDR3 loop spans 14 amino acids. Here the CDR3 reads CASSHDLGEHEQYF. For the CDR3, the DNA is TGCGCCAGCAGCCATGATCTGGGGGAACACGAGCAGTACTTC.

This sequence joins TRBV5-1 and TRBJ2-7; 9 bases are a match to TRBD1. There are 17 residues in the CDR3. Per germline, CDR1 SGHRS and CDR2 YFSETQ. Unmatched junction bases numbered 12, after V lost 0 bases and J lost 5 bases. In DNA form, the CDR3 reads TGCGCCAGCAGCTTGGAGGGCAGTGGGACAGGGTTAGACGAGCAGTACTTC. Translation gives CASSLEGSGTGLDEQYF.

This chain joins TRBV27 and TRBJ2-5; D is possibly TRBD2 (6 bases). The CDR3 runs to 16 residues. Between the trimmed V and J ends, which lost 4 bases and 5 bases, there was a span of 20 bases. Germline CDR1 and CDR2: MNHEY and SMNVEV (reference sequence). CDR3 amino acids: CASSSIGVSGSETQYF. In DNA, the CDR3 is TGTGCCAGCAGTTCGATCGGAGTGAGCGGGTCGGAGACCCAGTACTTC.

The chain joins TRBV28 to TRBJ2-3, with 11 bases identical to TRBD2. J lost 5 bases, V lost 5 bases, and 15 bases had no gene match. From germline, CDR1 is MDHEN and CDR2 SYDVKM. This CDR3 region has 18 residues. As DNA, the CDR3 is TGTGCCAGCAGTACGCGAACCATGGTAGCGGGGGGGGGAGATACGCAGTATTTT. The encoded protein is CASSTRTMVAGGGDTQYF.

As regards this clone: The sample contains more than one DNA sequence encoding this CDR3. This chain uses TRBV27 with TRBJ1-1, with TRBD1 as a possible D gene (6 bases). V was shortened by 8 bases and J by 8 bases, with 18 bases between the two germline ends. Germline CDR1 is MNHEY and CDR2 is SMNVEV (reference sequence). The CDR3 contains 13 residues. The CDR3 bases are TGTGCCAGCTCCCTACAGGGTCCCACGGAAGCTTTCTTT. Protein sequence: CASSLQGPTEAFF.

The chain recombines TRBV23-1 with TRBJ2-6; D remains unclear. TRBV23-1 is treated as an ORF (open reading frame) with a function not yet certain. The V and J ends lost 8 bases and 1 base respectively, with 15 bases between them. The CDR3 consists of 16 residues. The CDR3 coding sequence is TGCGCCAGCGCCACGTCAGGCTTTTCTGGGGCCAACGTCCTGACTTTC. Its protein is CASATSGFSGANVLTF.

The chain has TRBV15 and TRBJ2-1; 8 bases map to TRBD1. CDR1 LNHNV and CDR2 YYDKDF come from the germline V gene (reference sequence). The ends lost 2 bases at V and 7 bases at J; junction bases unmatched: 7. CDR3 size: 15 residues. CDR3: CATSRSGQGLNEQFF. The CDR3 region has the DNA TGTGCCACCAGCAGATCTGGACAGGGCCTTAATGAGCAGTTCTTC.

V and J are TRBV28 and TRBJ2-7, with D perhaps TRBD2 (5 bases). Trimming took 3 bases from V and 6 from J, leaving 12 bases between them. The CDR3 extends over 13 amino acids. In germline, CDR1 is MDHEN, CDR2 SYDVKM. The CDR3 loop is CASSFTRVSEQYF. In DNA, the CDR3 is TGTGCCAGCAGTTTTACGAGGGTTAGCGAGCAGTACTTC.

The CDR3 nucleotides are TGTGCCAGCAAATCGGAGACATGGGTCGACATTCAGTACTTC. Protein sequence: CASKSETWVDIQYF. The V gene is TRBV27, the J gene TRBJ2-4, with D uncertain. Germline values: CDR1 MNHEY, CDR2 SMNVEV (reference sequence). Deletions cut 7 bases from V and 8 bases from J, with 18 bases between. The CDR3 contains 14 residues.

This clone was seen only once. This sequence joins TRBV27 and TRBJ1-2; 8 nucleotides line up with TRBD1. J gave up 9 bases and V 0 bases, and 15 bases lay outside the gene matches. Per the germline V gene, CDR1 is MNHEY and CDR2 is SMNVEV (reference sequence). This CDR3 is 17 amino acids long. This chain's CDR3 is CASSLSRALVQGESYTF. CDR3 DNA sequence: TGTGCCAGCAGTTTATCGCGGGCGTTGGTACAGGGGGAAAGCTACACCTTC.